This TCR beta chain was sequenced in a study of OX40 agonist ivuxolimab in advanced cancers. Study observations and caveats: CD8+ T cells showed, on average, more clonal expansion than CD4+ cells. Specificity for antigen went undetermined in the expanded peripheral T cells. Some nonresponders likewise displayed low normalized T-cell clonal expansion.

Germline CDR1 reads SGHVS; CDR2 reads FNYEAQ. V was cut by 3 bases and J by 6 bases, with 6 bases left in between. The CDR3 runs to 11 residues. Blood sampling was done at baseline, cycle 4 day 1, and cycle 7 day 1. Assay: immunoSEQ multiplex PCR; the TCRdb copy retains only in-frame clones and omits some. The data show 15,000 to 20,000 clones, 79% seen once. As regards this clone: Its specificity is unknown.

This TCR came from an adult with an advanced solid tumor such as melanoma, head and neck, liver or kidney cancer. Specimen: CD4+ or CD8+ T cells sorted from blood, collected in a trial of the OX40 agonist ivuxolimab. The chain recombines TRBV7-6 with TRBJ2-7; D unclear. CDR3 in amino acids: CASSFSSEQYF. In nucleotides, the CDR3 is TGTGCCAGCAGCTTCTCATCCGAGCAGTACTTC.